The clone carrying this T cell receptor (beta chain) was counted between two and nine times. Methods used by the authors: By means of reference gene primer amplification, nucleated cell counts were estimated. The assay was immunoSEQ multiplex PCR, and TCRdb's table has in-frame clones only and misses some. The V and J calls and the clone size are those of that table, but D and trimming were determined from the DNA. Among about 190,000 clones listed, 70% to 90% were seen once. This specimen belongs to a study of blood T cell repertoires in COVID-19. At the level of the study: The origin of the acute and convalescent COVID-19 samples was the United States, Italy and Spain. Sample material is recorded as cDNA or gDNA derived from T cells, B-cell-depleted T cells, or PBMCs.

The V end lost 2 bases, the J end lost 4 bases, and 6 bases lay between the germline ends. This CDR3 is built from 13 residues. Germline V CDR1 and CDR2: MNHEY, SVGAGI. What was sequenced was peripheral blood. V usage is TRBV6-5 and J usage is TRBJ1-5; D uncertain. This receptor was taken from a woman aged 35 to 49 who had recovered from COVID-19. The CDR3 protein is CASSYAGNQPQHF. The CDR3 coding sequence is TGTGCCAGCAGTTACGCGGGGAATCAGCCCCAGCATTTT.